A single sample is the source of the 8 T cell receptor beta chains below, sequenced in a study of T cells in Graves' hyperthyroidism and ophthalmopathy. RNA transcripts yielded amplified TCR beta CDR3 regions. The primer set for the first-round RT-PCR of the TCR CDR3 was HTBI. TCRdb independently ran MiXCR on the multiplex PCR reads; one entry per CDR3 protein. Here the sample spans some 770,000 distinct CDR3 sequences, around 15% being singletons. The sample was blood. The receptors were gathered from a man younger than 35 with Graves' hyperthyroidism.

J is TRBJ2-7 and V is TRBV13; TRBD2 agrees at 10 bases. Trimming cost V 6 bases and J 0 bases; bases outside gene matches: 14. The germline V gene encodes CDR1 PRHDT and CDR2 FYEKMQ (reference sequence). The CDR3 runs to 18 residues. This CDR3 reads CASRRRGTSVSTSYEQYF. CDR3 in DNA: TGTGCCAGCAGGCGTAGAGGGACTAGCGTTTCCACCTCCTACGAGCAGTACTTC.

At least ten counts were recorded for this clonotype. The genes are TRBV18 and TRBJ1-6, with D perhaps TRBD1 (5 bases). V lost 3 bases and J lost 8, with 11 bases in between. The CDR3 is 14 residues long. Germline loops: CDR1 KGHSH, CDR2 LQKENI. The CDR3 DNA reads TGTGCCAGCTCACCGTCAGGGTTTGATTCACCCCTCCACTTT. Translation gives CASSPSGFDSPLHF.

In this sample, this clonotype turned up many times. V is TRBV2 and J is TRBJ1-1; D is undetermined. CDR3 length: 13 amino acids. The germline gives CDR1 SNHLY, CDR2 FYNNEI. Between the trimmed V and J ends, which lost 4 bases and 3 bases, there was a span of 9 bases. The CDR3 DNA follows: TGTGCCAGCAGTGCTCGAGCCCACACTGAAGCTTTCTTT. Translation: CASSARAHTEAFF.

In this sample, this clonotype turned up a few times. The chain has TRBV20-1 and TRBJ2-7; TRBD1 matches at 7 bases. Germline CDR1 DFQATT, CDR2 SNEGSKA (reference sequence). The CDR3 is made up of 14 amino acids. The CDR3 nucleotides are TGCAGCGCCACGCCAGGGACAGTTTCCTACGAGCAGTACTTC. Translation: CSATPGTVSYEQYF.

This clonotype has only a few counts. The chain uses TRBV24-1 and TRBJ1-5; 10 bases map to TRBD1. This CDR3 has 15 amino acids. V dropped 6 bases and J dropped 4; count of bases not matched to a gene: 5. Germline V CDR1 and CDR2: KGHDR, SFDVKD. The chain's CDR3 is CATSNGQGGNQPQHF. CDR3 in DNA: TGTGCCACCAGTAACGGACAGGGGGGAAATCAGCCCCAGCATTTT.

This clonotype appeared many times. The rearrangement joins TRBV28 to TRBJ2-7, with 7 bases fitting TRBD1. The CDR3 extends over 12 amino acids. Unmatched junction bases numbered 4, after V lost 5 bases and J lost 6 bases. Germline CDR1 reads MDHEN; CDR2 reads SYDVKM. CDR3 protein: CASSPRGIEQYF. The CDR3 coding sequence is TGTGCCAGCAGTCCCAGGGGGATCGAGCAGTACTTC.

The V gene is TRBV6-9, the J gene TRBJ1-2; D is unresolved. Germline CDR1 and CDR2: MNHGY and SVAAGI. This CDR3 region has 14 residues. With 6 bases removed from V and 5 bases from J, the gap between germline ends came to 16 bases. The CDR3 DNA reads as TGTGCCAGCAGCTTAGACGGAACTTTTTATGGCTACACCTTC. Translation: CASSLDGTFYGYTF.

This clonotype turned up a few times. V gene TRBV29-1 combines with J gene TRBJ1-1; no clear D gene. This CDR3 region has 11 residues. CDR1 and CDR2 from the germline V gene are SQVTM and ANQGSEA. V dropped 6 bases and J dropped 8 bases, with 13 bases sitting between them. The CDR3 nucleotides read TGCAGCGTCAACGGGAACAACGAAGCTTTCTTT. Amino acids: CSVNGNNEAFF.